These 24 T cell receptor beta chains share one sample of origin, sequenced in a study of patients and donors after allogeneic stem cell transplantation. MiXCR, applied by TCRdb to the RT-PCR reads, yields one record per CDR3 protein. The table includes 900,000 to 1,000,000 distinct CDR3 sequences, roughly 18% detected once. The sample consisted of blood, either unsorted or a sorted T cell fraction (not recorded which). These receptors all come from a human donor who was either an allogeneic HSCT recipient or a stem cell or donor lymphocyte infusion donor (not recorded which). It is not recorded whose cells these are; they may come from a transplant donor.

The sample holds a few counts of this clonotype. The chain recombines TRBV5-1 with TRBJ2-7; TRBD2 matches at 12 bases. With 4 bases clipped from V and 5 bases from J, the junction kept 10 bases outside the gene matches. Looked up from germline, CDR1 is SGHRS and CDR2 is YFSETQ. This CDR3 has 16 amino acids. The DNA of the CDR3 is TGCGCCAGCAGCCTTCCCGGACTAGCGGGAAGGAACGAGCAGTACTTC. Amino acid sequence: CASSLPGLAGRNEQYF.

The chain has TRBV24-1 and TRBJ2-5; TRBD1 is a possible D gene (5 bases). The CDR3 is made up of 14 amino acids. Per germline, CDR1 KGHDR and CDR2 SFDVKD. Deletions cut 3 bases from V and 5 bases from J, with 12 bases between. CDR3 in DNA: TGTGCCACCAGTGATCCGGTCCCAGGGGAGACCCAGTACTTC. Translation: CATSDPVPGETQYF.

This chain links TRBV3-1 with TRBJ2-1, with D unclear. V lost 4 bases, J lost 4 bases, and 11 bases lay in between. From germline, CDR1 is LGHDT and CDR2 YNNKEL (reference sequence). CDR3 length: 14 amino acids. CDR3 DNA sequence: TGTGCCAGCAGCCCTTCGGAGAGTTACAATGAGCAGTTCTTC. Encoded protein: CASSPSESYNEQFF.

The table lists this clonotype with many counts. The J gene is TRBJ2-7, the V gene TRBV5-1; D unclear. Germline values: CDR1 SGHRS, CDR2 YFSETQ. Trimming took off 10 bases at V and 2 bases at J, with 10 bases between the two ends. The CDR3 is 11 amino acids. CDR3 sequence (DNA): TGCGCCGGTGGATTAACCTACGAGCAGTACTTC. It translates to CAGGLTYEQYF.

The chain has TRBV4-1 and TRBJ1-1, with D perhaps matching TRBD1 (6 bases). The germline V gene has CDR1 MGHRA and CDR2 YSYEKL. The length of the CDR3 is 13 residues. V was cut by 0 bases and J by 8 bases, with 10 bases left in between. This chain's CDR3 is CASSQESQGEAFF. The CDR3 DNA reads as TGCGCCAGCAGCCAAGAAAGCCAGGGGGAAGCTTTCTTT.

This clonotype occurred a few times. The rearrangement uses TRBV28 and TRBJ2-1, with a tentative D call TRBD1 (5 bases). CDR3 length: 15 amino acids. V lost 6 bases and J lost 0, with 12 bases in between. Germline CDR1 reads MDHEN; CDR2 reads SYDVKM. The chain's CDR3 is CASRSQVSSYNEQFF. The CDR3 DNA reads TGTGCCAGCAGATCACAGGTCTCCTCCTACAATGAGCAGTTCTTC.

CDR3 amino acids: CASSEYVDQPQHF. For the CDR3, the DNA is TGTGCCAGCAGTGAATACGTGGATCAGCCCCAGCATTTT. The rearrangement joins TRBV6-1 to TRBJ1-5; D is unresolved. With 2 bases removed from V and 5 bases from J, the gap between germline ends came to 7 bases. Germline V gene lookup returns CDR1 MNHNS and CDR2 SASEGT. The CDR3 loop spans 13 amino acids.

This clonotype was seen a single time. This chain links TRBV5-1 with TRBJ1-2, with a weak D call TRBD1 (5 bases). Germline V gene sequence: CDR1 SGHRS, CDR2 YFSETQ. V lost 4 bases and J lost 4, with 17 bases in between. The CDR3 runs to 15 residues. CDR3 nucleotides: TGCGCCAGCAGCGACCCGGGACGGGAAAGCTATGGCTACACCTTC. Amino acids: CASSDPGRESYGYTF.

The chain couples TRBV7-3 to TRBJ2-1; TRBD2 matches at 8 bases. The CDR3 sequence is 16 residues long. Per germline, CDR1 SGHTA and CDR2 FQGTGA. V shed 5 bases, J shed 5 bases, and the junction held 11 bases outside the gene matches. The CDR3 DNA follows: TGTGCCAGCAGCCTACCGGGACTAGGCAAAAACAATGAGCAGTTCTTC. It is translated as CASSLPGLGKNNEQFF.

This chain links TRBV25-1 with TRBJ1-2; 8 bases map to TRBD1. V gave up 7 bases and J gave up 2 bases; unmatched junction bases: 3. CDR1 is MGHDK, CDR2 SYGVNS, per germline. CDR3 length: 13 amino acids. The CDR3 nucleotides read TGTGCCAGCAACCGACAGGGGAACTATGGCTACACCTTC. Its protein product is CASNRQGNYGYTF.

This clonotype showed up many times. CDR3 protein: CASGPGQRYEQYF. DNA of the CDR3: TGTGCCAGCGGCCCGGGACAGCGGTACGAGCAGTACTTC. The V call is TRBV6-2 or TRBV6-3, the J call TRBJ2-7; 7 bases agree with TRBD1. The V gene's germline CDR1 is MNHEY and CDR2 SVGEGT. CDR3 length: 13 residues. Trimming at V came to 8 bases and at J to 4 bases, leaving 8 bases not matched to a gene.

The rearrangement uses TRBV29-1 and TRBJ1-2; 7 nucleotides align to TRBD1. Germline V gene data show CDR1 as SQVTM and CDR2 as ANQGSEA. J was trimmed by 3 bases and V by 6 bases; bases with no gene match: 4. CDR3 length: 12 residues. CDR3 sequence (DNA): TGCAGCGTGGACGGGACAGACTATGGCTACACCTTC. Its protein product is CSVDGTDYGYTF.

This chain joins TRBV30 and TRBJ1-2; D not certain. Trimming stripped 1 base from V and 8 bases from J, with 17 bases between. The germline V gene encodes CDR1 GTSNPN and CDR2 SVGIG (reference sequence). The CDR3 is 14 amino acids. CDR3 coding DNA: TGTGCCTGGAGTGGAAAGGAACTTGGTCACGGCTACACCTTC. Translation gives CAWSGKELGHGYTF.

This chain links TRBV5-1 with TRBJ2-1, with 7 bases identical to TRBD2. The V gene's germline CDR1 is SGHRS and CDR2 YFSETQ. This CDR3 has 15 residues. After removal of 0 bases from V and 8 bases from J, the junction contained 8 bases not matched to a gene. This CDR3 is CASSLAEGRGDEQFF. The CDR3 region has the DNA TGCGCCAGCAGCTTGGCCGAGGGCCGGGGGGATGAGCAGTTCTTC.

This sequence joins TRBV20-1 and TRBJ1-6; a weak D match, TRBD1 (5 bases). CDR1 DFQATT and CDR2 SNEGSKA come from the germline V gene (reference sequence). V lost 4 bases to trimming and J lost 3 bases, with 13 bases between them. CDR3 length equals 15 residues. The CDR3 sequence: CSATRDGHYNSPLHF. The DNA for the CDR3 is TGCAGTGCTACTAGGGACGGCCACTATAATTCACCCCTCCACTTT.

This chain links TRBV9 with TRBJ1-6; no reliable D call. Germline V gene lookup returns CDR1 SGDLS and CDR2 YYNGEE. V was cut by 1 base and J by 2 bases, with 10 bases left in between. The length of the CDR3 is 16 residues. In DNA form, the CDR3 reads TGTGCCAGCAGCGTACTGGGTGAGGCCTATAATTCACCCCTCCACTTT. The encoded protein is CASSVLGEAYNSPLHF.

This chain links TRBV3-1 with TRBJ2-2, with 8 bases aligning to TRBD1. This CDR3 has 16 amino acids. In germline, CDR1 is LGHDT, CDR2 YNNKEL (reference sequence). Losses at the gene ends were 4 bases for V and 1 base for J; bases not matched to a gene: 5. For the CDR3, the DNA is TGTGCCAGCAGCCCCTCGACAGGGGAGAACACCGGGGAGCTGTTTTTT. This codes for CASSPSTGENTGELFF.

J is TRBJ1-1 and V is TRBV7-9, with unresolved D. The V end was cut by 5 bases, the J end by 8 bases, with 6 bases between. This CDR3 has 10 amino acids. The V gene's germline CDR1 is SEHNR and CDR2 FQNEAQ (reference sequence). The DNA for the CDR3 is TGTGCCAGCAGCCATGTGGAAGCTTTCTTT. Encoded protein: CASSHVEAFF.

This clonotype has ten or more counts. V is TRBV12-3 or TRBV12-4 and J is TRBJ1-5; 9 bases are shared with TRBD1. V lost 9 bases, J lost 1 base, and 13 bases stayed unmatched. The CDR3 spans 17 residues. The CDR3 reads CASRGQPGQGSNQPQHF. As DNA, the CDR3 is TGTGCCAGTCGGGGACAACCGGGACAGGGAAGCAATCAGCCCCAGCATTTT.

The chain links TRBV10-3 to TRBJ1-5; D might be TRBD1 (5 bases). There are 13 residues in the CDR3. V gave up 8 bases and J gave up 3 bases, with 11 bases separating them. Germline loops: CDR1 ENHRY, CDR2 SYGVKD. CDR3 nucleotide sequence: TGTGCCATCTCGTCGGGGGTCAATCAGCCCCAGCATTTT. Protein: CAISSGVNQPQHF.

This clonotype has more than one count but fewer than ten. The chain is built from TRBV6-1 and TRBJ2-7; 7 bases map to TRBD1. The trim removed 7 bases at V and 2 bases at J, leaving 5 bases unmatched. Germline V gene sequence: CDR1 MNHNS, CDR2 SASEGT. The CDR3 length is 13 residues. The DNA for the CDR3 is TGTGCCAGCACGGGACAGTCCACCTACGAGCAGTACTTC. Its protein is CASTGQSTYEQYF.

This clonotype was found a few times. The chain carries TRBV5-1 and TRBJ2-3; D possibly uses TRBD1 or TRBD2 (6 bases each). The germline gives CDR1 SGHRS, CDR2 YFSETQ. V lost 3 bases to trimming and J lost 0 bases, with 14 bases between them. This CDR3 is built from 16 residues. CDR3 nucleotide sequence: TGCGCCAGCAGCTCCTTCGGGGGCAGGAGCACAGATACGCAGTATTTT. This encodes CASSSFGGRSTDTQYF.

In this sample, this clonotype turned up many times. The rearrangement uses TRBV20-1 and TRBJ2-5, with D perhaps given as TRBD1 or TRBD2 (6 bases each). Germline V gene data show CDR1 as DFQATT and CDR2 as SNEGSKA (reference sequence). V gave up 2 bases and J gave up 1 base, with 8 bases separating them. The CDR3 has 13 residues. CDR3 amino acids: CSARRGPQETQYF. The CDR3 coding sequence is TGCAGTGCTAGACGGGGGCCCCAAGAGACCCAGTACTTC.

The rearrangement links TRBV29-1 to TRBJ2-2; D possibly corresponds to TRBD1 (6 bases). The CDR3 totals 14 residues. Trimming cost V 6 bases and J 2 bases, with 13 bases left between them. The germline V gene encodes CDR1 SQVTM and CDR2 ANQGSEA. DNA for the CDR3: TGCAGCGTGATCCGGGACACCAACACCGGGGAGCTGTTTTTT. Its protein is CSVIRDTNTGELFF.